This TCR beta chain was identified during a study of T-cell memory formation after mild COVID-19. Each CDR3 protein is one row after TCRdb ran MiXCR on the 5' RACE reads. The repertoire holds about half a million distinct CDR3 sequences, with around a sixth as singletons. A word on this clonotype: What it recognizes is unknown.

The CDR3 consists of 15 residues. V was pared by 2 bases and J by 4 bases, with 14 bases between. CDR1 is MNHNY, CDR2 SVGAGI, per germline (reference sequence). Broader study findings: Memory sampled before infection contained some responding clones, suggesting cross-reactive memory joined.

The TCR was taken from an adult woman who had mild COVID-19 (a few samples of this study predate the infection). Cell type and time point are not known. Sequencing input: PBMCs or a T cell subset sorted from them (not recorded which). The chain uses TRBV6-6 and TRBJ1-1; D might be TRBD1 (5 bases). For the CDR3, the DNA is TGTGCCAGCAGTTACGGGGTGGGGCGGGTCACTGAAGCTTTCTTT. It yields the protein CASSYGVGRVTEAFF.